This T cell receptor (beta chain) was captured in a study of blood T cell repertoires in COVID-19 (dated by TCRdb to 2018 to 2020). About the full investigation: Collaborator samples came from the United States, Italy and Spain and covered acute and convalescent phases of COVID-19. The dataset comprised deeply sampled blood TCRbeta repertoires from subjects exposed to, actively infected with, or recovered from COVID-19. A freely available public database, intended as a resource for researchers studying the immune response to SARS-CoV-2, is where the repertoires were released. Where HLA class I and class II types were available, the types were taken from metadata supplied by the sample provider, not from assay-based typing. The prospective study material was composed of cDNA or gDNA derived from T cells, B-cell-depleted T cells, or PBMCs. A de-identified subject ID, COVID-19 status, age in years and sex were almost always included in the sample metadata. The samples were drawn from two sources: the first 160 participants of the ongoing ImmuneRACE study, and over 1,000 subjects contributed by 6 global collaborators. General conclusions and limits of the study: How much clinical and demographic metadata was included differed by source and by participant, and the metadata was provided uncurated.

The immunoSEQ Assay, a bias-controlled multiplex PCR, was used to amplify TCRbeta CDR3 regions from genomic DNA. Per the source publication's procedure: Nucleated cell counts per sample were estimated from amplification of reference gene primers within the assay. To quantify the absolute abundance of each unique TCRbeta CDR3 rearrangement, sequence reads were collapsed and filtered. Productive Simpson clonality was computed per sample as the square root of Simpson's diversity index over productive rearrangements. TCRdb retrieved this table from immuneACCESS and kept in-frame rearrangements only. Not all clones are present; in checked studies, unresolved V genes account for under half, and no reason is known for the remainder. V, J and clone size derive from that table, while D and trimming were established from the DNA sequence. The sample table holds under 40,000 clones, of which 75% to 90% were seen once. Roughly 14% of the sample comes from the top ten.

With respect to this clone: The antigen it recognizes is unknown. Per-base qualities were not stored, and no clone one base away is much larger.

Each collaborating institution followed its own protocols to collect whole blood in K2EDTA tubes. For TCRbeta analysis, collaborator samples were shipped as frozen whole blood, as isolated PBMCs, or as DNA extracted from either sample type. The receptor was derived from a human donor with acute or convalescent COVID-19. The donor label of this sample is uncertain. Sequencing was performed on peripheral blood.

The CDR3 region reads CAWRIPGGRPYNEQFF. In nucleotide form, the sequence is TGTGCCTGGAGAATCCCGGGAGGGCGGCCCTACAATGAGCAGTTCTTC. Here the chain combines TRBV30 and TRBJ2-1, with 8 middle bases fitting TRBD2. Including the terminal cysteine and phenylalanine, the CDR3 comprises 16 residues. Just CDR3 DNA is preserved here, 48 bases in frame from base 1. Taken from the germline V gene (reference sequence), the CDR1 and CDR2 loops are GTSNPN and SVGIG. V and J are trimmed by 3 bases and 2 bases, and the gene matches miss 9 bases of the junction.